The present T cell receptor beta chain was sequenced within a study of blood T cell repertoires in COVID-19 (dated by TCRdb to about 2020). In the study overall: The collaborator samples originated in the United States, Italy and Spain and spanned the acute and convalescent phases of COVID-19. The prospective study material was composed of cDNA or gDNA derived from T cells, B-cell-depleted T cells, or PBMCs. Deeply sampled blood TCRbeta repertoires from subjects exposed to, actively infected with, or recovered from COVID-19 were included in the dataset. The repertoires were made available in a free public database intended to serve as a resource for research on the immune response to SARS-CoV-2. Samples were obtained from the ongoing ImmuneRACE study (first 160 participants) and from 1,254 subjects provided by 6 global collaborators. The sample metadata nearly always contained a de-identified subject ID, COVID-19 status, age in years and sex. Where available, HLA class I and class II types were obtained from metadata supplied by the sample provider rather than from assay-based typing. Findings and caveats that apply to the study as a whole: Clinical and demographic metadata were provided uncurated, with the amount varying by source and participant.

The collaborating institutions used their own protocols to collect whole blood in K2EDTA tubes. Collaborator samples were shipped for TCRbeta analysis as frozen whole blood, isolated PBMCs, or DNA extracted from either sample type. The immunoSEQ Assay, a bias-controlled multiplex PCR, was used to amplify TCRbeta CDR3 regions from genomic DNA. Turning to the authors' computational methods: Within the assay, amplification of reference gene primers was used to estimate how many nucleated cells each sample contained. To quantify the absolute abundance of each unique TCRbeta CDR3 rearrangement, sequence reads were collapsed and filtered. For each sample, productive Simpson clonality was calculated as the square root of Simpson's diversity index across productive rearrangements. TCRdb carries this immuneACCESS record with in-frame sequences only. Its versions omit some clonotypes, under half of them owing to an unresolved V gene in the studies checked, with the rest unexplained. V, J and clone size are those of that table, while D and trimming were read from the DNA. For this sample the table gives about 140,000 clones, of which 70% to 90% were detected only once. The ten largest clonotypes hold less than 2% of the sample.

Clipping removes 4 bases from V and 4 bases from J, with 9 as the unmatched junction base count. Taken from the germline V gene (reference sequence), the CDR1 and CDR2 loops are LGHDT and YNNKEL. The CDR3 measures 17 amino acids from cysteine to phenylalanine. CDR3 DNA is the only sequence kept; it has 51 bases, read in frame from the first base. Details on this clone: It has no known antigen specificity. No much larger clone is present one base from it, and per-base qualities are unavailable.

Input material: peripheral blood. The sequence was obtained from a woman aged 55 to 70 with acute or convalescent COVID-19. Here the chain combines TRBV3-1 (or the pseudogene TRBV3-2) and TRBJ2-3, with TRBD2 identical over 12 junction bases. The DNA is as follows: TGTGCCAGCAGCCGCGCCACTAGCGGGGGGCCATCAGATACGCAGTATTTT. This codes for CASSRATSGGPSDTQYF.